Given below is one T cell receptor beta chain in context. Antigen: not known. TCRdb keeps only in-frame clones here, not all; method: immunoSEQ multiplex PCR. The profile covers 80,000 to 100,000 clones, with under 95% appearing a single time and around 0.54% taken by the ten largest. This sample was taken from a study of OX40 agonist ivuxolimab in advanced cancers. At the level of the study: Age averaged around 54 years (range about 23 to 80), and approximately 80% were male.

Germline loops: CDR1 MNHEY, CDR2 SVGAGI. The length of the CDR3 is 11 residues. With 5 bases removed from V and 10 bases from J, the gap between germline ends came to 9 bases. Findings and caveats of the study: Also showing low normalized T-cell clonal expansion were some of the nonresponders.

The chain combines TRBV6-5 with TRBJ2-1; D uncertain. The TCR sequence derives from an adult with an advanced solid tumor such as melanoma, head and neck, liver or kidney cancer. The input for sequencing was CD4+ or CD8+ T cells sorted from blood, taken in a trial of the OX40 agonist ivuxolimab. The CDR3 nucleotides read TGTGCCAGCAGTACAGCTGTAGAGCAGTTCTTC. The encoded protein is CASSTAVEQFF.